The next 2 T cell receptor beta chains were all read from a single sample in a study of CD8 T cells in Susac syndrome. Roughly 0.45 to 1 ug RNA was reverse transcribed with random hexamers. TCRdb called the immunoSEQ multiplex PCR reads again in MiXCR, with one record for every CDR3 protein. The sample lists some 130,000 distinct CDR3 sequences, approximately 89% seen once, with approximately 0.24% in the top ten. The sample consisted of CD8+ T cells from PBMCs. Source of these receptors: a human donor with multiple sclerosis.

This clonotype was recorded once. The rearrangement joins TRBV6-5 to TRBJ2-4; D is undetermined. CDR1 is MNHEY, CDR2 SVGAGI, per germline. The CDR3 has 15 amino acids. Trimming shortened V by 5 bases and J by 5 bases, and 16 bases separated the two germline ends. The CDR3 sequence is CASSDPLDGQNIQYF. The CDR3 DNA reads as TGTGCCAGCAGTGACCCGTTGGACGGCCAAAACATTCAGTACTTC.

This chain joins TRBV11-1 and TRBJ2-7, with 9 bases that match TRBD1. The CDR3 consists of 14 residues. The germline gives CDR1 SGHAT, CDR2 FQDESV (reference sequence). Unmatched junction bases numbered 2, after V lost 3 bases and J lost 2 bases. The DNA for the CDR3 is TGTGCCAGCAGCTTCGGGACAGGGACCTACGAGCAGTACTTC. It yields the protein CASSFGTGTYEQYF.